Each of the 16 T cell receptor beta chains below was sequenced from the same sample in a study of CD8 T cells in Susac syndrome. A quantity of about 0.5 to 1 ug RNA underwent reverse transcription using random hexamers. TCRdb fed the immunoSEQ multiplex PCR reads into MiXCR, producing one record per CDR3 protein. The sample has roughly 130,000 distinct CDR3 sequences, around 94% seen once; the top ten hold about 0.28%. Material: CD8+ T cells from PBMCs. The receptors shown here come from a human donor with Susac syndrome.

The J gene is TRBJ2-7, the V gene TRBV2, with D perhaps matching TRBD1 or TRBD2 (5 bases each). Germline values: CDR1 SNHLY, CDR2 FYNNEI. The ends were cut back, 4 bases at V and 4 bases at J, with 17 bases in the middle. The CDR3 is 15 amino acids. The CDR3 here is CASSGDPAGQYEQYF. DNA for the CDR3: TGTGCCAGCAGTGGGGACCCGGCGGGTCAATACGAGCAGTACTTC.

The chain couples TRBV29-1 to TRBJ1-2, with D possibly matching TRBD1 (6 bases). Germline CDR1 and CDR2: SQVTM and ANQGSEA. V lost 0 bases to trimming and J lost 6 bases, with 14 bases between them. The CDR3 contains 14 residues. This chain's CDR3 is CSVEDRGQPDGYTF. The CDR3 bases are TGCAGCGTTGAAGATCGAGGACAGCCGGATGGCTACACCTTC.

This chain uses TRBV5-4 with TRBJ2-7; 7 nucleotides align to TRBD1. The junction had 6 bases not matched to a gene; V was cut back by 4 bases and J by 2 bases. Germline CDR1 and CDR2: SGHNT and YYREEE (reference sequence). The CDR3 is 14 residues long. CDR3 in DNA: TGTGCCAGCAGCCCCCGGGACAGCCCCTACGAGCAGTACTTC. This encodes CASSPRDSPYEQYF.

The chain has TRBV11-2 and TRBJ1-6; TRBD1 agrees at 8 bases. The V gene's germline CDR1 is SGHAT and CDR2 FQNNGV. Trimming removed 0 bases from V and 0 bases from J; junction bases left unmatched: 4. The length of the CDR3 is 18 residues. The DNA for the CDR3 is TGTGCCAGCAGCTTAGACCCGACAGGGGCCTCCTATAATTCACCCCTCCACTTT. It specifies CASSLDPTGASYNSPLHF.

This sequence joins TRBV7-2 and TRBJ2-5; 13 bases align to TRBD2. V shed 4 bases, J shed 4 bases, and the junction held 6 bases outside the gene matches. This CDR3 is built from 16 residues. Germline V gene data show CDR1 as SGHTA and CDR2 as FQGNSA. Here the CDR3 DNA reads TGTGCCAGCAGCTCCTGGACTAGCGGGGGAGGAGAGACCCAGTACTTC. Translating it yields CASSSWTSGGGETQYF.

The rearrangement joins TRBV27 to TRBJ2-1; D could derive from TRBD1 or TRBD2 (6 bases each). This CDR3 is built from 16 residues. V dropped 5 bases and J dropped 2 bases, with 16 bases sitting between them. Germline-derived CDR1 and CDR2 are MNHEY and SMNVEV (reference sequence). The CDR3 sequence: CASSRSPGAPYNEQFF. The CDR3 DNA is TGTGCCAGCAGTAGAAGTCCGGGGGCGCCCTACAATGAGCAGTTCTTC.

The CDR3 nucleotides read TGTGCCAGCAGCCACTCCGACAACCCTAAGGATGGCTACACCTTC. Encoded protein: CASSHSDNPKDGYTF. The gene calls are TRBV2 and TRBJ1-2; D uncertain. The CDR3 has 15 residues. The germline V gene encodes CDR1 SNHLY and CDR2 FYNNEI. Trimming took 6 bases from V and 6 from J, leaving 20 bases between them.

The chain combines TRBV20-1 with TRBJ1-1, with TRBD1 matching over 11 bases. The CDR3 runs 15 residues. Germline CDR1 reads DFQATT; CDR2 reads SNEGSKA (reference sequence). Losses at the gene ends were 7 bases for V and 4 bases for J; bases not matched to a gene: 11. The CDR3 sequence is CSGPWEDRGLTEAFF. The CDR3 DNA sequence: TGCAGTGGACCCTGGGAGGACAGGGGGCTCACTGAAGCTTTCTTT.

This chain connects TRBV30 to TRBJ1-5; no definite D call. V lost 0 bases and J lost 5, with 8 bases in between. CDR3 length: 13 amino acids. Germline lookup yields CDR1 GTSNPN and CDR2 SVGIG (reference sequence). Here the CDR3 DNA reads TGTGCCTGGAGTGTAGACACTTATCAGCCCCAGCATTTT. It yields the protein CAWSVDTYQPQHF.

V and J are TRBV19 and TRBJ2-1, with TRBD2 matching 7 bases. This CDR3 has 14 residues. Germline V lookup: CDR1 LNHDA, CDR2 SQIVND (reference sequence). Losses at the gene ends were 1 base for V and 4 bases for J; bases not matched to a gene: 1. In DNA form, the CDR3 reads TGTGCCAGTAGTATAGGGGAGGGTTACAATGAGCAGTTCTTC. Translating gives CASSIGEGYNEQFF. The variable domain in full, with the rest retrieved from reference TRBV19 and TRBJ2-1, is DGGITQSPKYLFRKEGQNVTLSCEQNLNHDAMYWYRQDPGQGLRLIYYSQIVNDFQKGDIAEGYSVSREKKESFPLTVTSAQKNPTAFYLCASSIGEGYNEQFFGPGTRLTVL.

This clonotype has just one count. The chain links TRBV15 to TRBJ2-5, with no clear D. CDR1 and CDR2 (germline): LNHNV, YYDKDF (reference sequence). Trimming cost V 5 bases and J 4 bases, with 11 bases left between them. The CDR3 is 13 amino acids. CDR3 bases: TGTGCCACCAGCGACCATGGCATAGAGACCCAGTACTTC. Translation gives CATSDHGIETQYF.

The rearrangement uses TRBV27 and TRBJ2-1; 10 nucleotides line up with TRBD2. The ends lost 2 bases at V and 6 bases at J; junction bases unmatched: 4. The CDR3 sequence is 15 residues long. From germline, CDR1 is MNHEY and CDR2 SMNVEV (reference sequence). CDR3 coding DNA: TGTGCCAGCAGTTTAGAGCTAGCGGGGGCCAATGAGCAGTTCTTC. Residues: CASSLELAGANEQFF.

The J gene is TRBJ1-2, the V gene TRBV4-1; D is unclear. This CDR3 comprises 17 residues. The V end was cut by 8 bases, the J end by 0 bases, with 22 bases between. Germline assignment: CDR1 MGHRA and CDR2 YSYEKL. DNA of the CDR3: TGCGCCAGCGGACCGTCAGGAAACTTTGAAGCTAACTATGGCTACACCTTC. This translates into CASGPSGNFEANYGYTF.

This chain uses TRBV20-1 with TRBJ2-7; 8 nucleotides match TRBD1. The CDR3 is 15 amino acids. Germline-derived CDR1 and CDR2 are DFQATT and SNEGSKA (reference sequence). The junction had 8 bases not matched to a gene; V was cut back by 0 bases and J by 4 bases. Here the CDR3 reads CSARDLRTGWYEQYF. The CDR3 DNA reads TGCAGTGCTAGAGATCTACGGACAGGGTGGTACGAGCAGTACTTC.

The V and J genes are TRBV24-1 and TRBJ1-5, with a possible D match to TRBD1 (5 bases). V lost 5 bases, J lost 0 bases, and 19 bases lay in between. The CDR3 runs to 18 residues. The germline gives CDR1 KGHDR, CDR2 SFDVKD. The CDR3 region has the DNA TGTGCCACCAGTGCCGAACCCCGGGGGGGTGATAGCAATCAGCCCCAGCATTTT. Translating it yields CATSAEPRGGDSNQPQHF.

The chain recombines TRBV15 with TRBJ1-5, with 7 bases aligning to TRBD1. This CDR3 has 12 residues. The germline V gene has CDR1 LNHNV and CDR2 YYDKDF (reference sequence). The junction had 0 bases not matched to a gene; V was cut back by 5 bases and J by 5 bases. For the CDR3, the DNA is TGTGCCACCAGCGACAGGGATCAGCCCCAGCATTTT. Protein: CATSDRDQPQHF.